This TCR beta chain appears in the sequencing data of a study of blood T cell repertoires in COVID-19. In the study overall: Acute-phase and convalescent COVID-19 samples originated in the United States, Italy and Spain.

Per the authors' pipeline: Using reference gene primer amplification, nucleated cell counts were estimated. Assay used: immunoSEQ multiplex PCR; TCRdb lists only in-frame clones, some missing. V and J calls and clone size come straight from that table; D and trimming were deduced from the DNA. The sample consists of 300,000 or so clones, 87% of them appearing once. Looked up from germline, CDR1 is KGHDR and CDR2 is SFDVKD. The CDR3 length is 19 residues. V was trimmed by 4 bases and J by 0 bases, leaving 22 bases between them. The TCR was taken from a woman aged 25-40 years who had recovered from COVID-19. V and J are TRBV24-1 and TRBJ2-3; tentatively, D is TRBD1 (6 bases). Sample: PBMCs or T cells enriched from blood (not recorded which). This CDR3 reads CATSEIGGVQRDSTDTQYF. The CDR3 DNA follows: TGTGCCACCAGTGAGATTGGGGGCGTTCAACGGGATAGCACAGATACGCAGTATTTT.